The 18 T cell receptor beta chains in this list originate from one sample, sequenced in a study of T cell repertoires in cytomegalovirus infection (dated by TCRdb to between 2019 and 2020). These reads were obtained on an Illumina HiSeq 1500. TCRdb redid the processing of the public reads, applying fastp at Q25 and MiXCR, and retained in-frame beta chains. For every CDR3 protein sequence, its rows merge into one entry that carries the most common genes and DNA. The sample records 150,000 or so distinct CDR3 sequences, 32% of which are singletons. The ten largest make up around 50% of the sample. Explained via the paper, the treatment or condition label denotes: in vitro stimulation with specific CMV peptide epitopes to enrich CMV-specific T cells. No antigen is known for these receptors. This specimen consisted of CD8+ T cells from cultured PBMCs, obtained from culture after CMV antigen stimulation. These receptors were taken from a human donor in good health (CMV status not recorded). Some clones in this sample may be carry-over from other donors' samples.

In this sample, this clonotype turned up a few times. This chain links TRBV7-8 with TRBJ2-6, with no clear D. The CDR3 runs to 17 residues. Germline V lookup: CDR1 SGHVS, CDR2 FQNEAQ. V lost 1 base and J lost 0, with 10 bases in between. CDR3 protein: CASSLVRIISGANVLTF. CDR3 DNA: TGTGCCAGCAGCTTAGTCAGGATTATCTCTGGGGCCAACGTCCTGACTTTC.

The chain carries TRBV5-5 and TRBJ1-1; D call uncertain. This CDR3 has 16 residues. Germline-derived CDR1 and CDR2 are SGHKS and YYEKEE (reference sequence). The V end was cut by 4 bases, the J end by 5 bases, with 21 bases between. CDR3 residues: CASSGPTWGKRTEAFF. DNA of the CDR3: TGTGCCAGCAGCGGCCCGACTTGGGGTAAGAGGACTGAAGCTTTCTTT.

V usage is TRBV24-1 and J usage is TRBJ2-3, with a tentative D call TRBD2 (5 bases). V gave up 9 bases and J gave up 1 base, with 7 bases separating them. Germline loops: CDR1 KGHDR, CDR2 SFDVKD. CDR3 length: 12 amino acids. CDR3 sequence: CATDSGTDTQYF. In DNA, the CDR3 is TGTGCCACCGATAGCGGCACAGATACGCAGTATTTT.

This clonotype appeared a few times. The chain is built from TRBV6-5 and TRBJ1-4; D unresolved. The CDR3 contains 14 residues. Looked up from germline, CDR1 is MNHEY and CDR2 is SVGAGI. V was cut by 2 bases and J by 8 bases, with 12 bases left in between. In DNA, the CDR3 is TGTGCCAGCAGTTACAGGTTACAGCGAGAAAAACTGTTTTTT. Its translation: CASSYRLQREKLFF.

The chain carries TRBV6-1 and TRBJ2-7; a possible D gene is TRBD1 (6 bases). Trimming removed 9 bases at V and 0 bases at J, with 36 bases between. Germline CDR1 and CDR2: MNHNS and SASEGT. The CDR3 sequence is 21 residues long. The CDR3, as DNA: TGTGCCAGGGTTAATAGGGTGTTTAGAGACAGGATTTATCTACTCTCCTACGAGCAGTACTTC. It specifies CARVNRVFRDRIYLLSYEQYF.

The chain combines TRBV7-6 with TRBJ2-7; D gene ambiguous. The CDR3 covers 13 residues. The ends were cut back, 0 bases at V and 6 bases at J, with 9 bases in the middle. Germline assignment: CDR1 SGHVS and CDR2 FNYEAQ. CDR3 region: CASSLAAGSEQYF. The CDR3 DNA follows: TGTGCCAGCAGCTTAGCGGCAGGCTCCGAGCAGTACTTC. Full variable domain (missing parts from reference TRBV7-6 and TRBJ2-7): GAGVSQSPRYKVTKRGQDVALRCDPISGHVSLYWYRQALGQGPEFLTYFNYEAQQDKSGLPNDRFSAERPEGSISTLTIQRTEQRDSAMYRCASSLAAGSEQYFGPGTRLTVT.

The CDR3 DNA follows: TGTGCCAGCAGAAACCCGCTCAGCTACGAGCAGTACTTC. Residues: CASRNPLSYEQYF. The chain is built from TRBV2 and TRBJ2-7; D ambiguous. The germline V gene has CDR1 SNHLY and CDR2 FYNNEI. The CDR3 has 13 amino acids. Trimming shortened V by 6 bases and J by 3 bases, and 12 bases separated the two germline ends.

In its sample, this clonotype was seen a few times. The rearrangement uses TRBV7-2 and TRBJ2-5, with 9 bases identical to TRBD2. Germline V gene lookup returns CDR1 SGHTA and CDR2 FQGNSA. CDR3 length: 17 residues. The trim removed 3 bases at V and 1 base at J, leaving 9 bases unmatched. The CDR3 loop is CASSFSGSGGLQETQYF. CDR3 coding DNA: TGTGCCAGCAGCTTCAGTGGTAGCGGGGGCCTCCAAGAGACCCAGTACTTC.

This clonotype was seen ten or more times. In DNA form, the CDR3 reads TGTGCCAGCAGCTTATCGGGGGCTGGCTCGCCCCAGCATTTT. Its translation: CASSLSGAGSPQHF. V gene TRBV11-2 combines with J gene TRBJ1-5; D may be TRBD1 (6 bases). Germline V gene lookup returns CDR1 SGHAT and CDR2 FQNNGV. V was cut by 2 bases and J by 9 bases, with 14 bases left in between. The CDR3 is made up of 14 amino acids.

V is TRBV12-3 or TRBV12-4 and J is TRBJ2-1; perhaps TRBD1 as D (6 bases). CDR3 length: 14 amino acids. The V gene lost 5 bases and the J gene lost 9 bases, with 17 bases spanning the gap. The CDR3 reads CASSPTVQGVEQFF. CDR3 DNA: TGTGCCAGCAGTCCAACCGTACAGGGAGTTGAGCAGTTCTTC.

The chain's CDR3 is CASSWGGRKPQHF. Written as DNA, the CDR3 is TGTGCCAGCAGTTGGGGGGGGAGGAAGCCCCAGCATTTT. The V call is TRBV12-3 or TRBV12-4, the J call TRBJ1-5, with a tentative D call TRBD1 (5 bases). Trimming cost V 4 bases and J 8 bases, with 12 bases left between them. This CDR3 region has 13 residues.

In DNA form, the CDR3 reads TGTGCCAGCAGTGCCTTCGGACAGGGAGGCCTCAGGGACGAGCAGTACTTC. Its translation is CASSAFGQGGLRDEQYF. The chain uses TRBV28 and TRBJ2-7, with 8 nucleotides matching TRBD1. From germline, CDR1 is MDHEN and CDR2 SYDVKM. This CDR3 is 17 amino acids long. V lost 5 bases to trimming and J lost 5 bases; unmatched junction nucleotides: 17. Using reference TRBV28 and TRBJ2-7 for the parts outside the CDR3, the full variable domain is DVKVTQSSRYLVKRTGEKVFLECVQDMDHENMFWYRQDPGLGLRLIYFSYDVKMKEKGDIPEGYSVSREKKERFSLILESASTNQTSMYLCASSAFGQGGLRDEQYFGPGTRLTVT.

This clonotype appeared many times. The chain carries TRBV7-9 and TRBJ2-5, with D perhaps matching TRBD1 or TRBD2 (5 bases each). V was trimmed by 2 bases and J by 5 bases, leaving 15 bases between them. Looked up from germline, CDR1 is SEHNR and CDR2 is FQNEAQ (reference sequence). CDR3 length equals 15 residues. CDR3 loop: CASSLLGTPPETQYF. In nucleotides, the CDR3 is TGTGCCAGCAGCTTATTAGGGACGCCTCCGGAGACCCAGTACTTC.

The chain is built from TRBV29-1 and TRBJ2-1; TRBD2 matches 7 bases. Germline V gene lookup returns CDR1 SQVTM and CDR2 ANQGSEA. The length of the CDR3 is 17 residues. J was trimmed by 0 bases and V by 1 base; bases with no gene match: 9. CDR3 loop: CSVEGGSGAYSYNEQFF. The CDR3, as DNA: TGCAGCGTTGAAGGGGGGAGCGGGGCTTACTCCTACAATGAGCAGTTCTTC.

This clonotype was observed at least ten times. The rearrangement joins TRBV7-2 to TRBJ2-1, with 9 bases fitting TRBD1. The CDR3 is made up of 17 amino acids. Trimming removed 5 bases from V and 7 bases from J; junction bases left unmatched: 15. The V gene's germline CDR1 is SGHTA and CDR2 FQGNSA. CDR3 sequence reads: CASSEEPGTGYRNEQFF. The CDR3 DNA sequence: TGTGCCAGCAGCGAAGAACCCGGGACAGGGTATCGGAATGAGCAGTTCTTC.

The V and J genes are TRBV10-3 and TRBJ1-1; the D gene is possibly TRBD1 (5 bases). Germline V gives CDR1 ENHRY, CDR2 SYGVKD. This CDR3 has 16 amino acids. V was shortened by 3 bases and J by 0 bases, with 14 bases between the two germline ends. This CDR3 reads CAISDLPGRLNTEAFF. The CDR3 coding sequence is TGTGCCATCAGTGACCTCCCGGGACGGCTGAACACTGAAGCTTTCTTT.

The chain uses TRBV23-1 and TRBJ1-5, with D perhaps TRBD1 (5 bases). TRBV23-1 is an ORF, and what it does is uncertain. V lost 3 bases, J lost 3 bases, and 18 bases lay in between. The CDR3 loop spans 17 amino acids. CDR3: CASSHLPGTLDNQPQHF. DNA for the CDR3: TGCGCCAGCAGTCACTTGCCGGGGACTCTGGACAATCAGCCCCAGCATTTT.

In its sample, this clonotype was seen many times. The chain couples TRBV7-8 to TRBJ2-5, with D hard to call. Germline assignment: CDR1 SGHVS and CDR2 FQNEAQ. V was trimmed by 8 bases and J by 2 bases, leaving 18 bases between them. This CDR3 has 15 residues. The CDR3 bases are TGTGCCAGCGGTGAAGGCCCTCAGATTCAAGAGACCCAGTACTTC. Amino acids: CASGEGPQIQETQYF.